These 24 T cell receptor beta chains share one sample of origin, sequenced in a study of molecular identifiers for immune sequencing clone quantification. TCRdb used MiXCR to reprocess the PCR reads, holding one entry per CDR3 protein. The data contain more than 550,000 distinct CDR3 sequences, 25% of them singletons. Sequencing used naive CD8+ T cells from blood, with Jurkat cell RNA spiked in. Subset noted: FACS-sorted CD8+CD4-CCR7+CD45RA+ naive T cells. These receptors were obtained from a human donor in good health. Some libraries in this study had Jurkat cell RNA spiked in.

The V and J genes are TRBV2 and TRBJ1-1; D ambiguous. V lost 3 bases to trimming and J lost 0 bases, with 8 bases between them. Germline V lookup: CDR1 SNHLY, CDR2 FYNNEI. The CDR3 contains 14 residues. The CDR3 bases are TGTGCCAGCAGTGACGCCAGGTTGAACACTGAAGCTTTCTTT. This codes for CASSDARLNTEAFF.

The CDR3 region is CASSLNPTPYEQYF. In nucleotides, the CDR3 is TGTGCCAGCAGCTTAAACCCAACTCCCTACGAGCAGTACTTC. The chain has TRBV7-8 and TRBJ2-7; D is uncertain. The CDR3 consists of 14 residues. CDR1 SGHVS and CDR2 FQNEAQ come from the germline V gene. V was cut by 2 bases and J by 2 bases, with 10 bases left in between. Based on the CDR3 plus reference TRBV7-8 and TRBJ2-7, the full variable domain is GAGVSQSPRYKVAKRGQDVALRCDPISGHVSLFWYQQALGQGPEFLTYFQNEAQLDKSGLPSDRFFAERPEGSVSTLKIQRTQQEDSAVYLCASSLNPTPYEQYFGPGTRLTVT.

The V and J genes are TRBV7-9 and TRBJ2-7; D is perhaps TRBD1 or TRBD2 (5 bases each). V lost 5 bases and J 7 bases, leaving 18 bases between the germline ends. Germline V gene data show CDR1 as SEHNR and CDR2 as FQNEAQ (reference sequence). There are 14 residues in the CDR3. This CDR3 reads CASSLGARAVEQYF. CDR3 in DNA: TGTGCCAGCAGCCTCGGGGCCAGGGCTGTTGAGCAGTACTTC.

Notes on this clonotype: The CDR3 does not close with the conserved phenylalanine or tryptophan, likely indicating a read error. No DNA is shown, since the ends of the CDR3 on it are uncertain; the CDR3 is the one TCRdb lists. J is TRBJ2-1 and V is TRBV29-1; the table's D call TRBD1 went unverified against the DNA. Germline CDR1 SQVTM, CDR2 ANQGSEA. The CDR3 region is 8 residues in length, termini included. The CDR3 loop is CSVEPGTL.

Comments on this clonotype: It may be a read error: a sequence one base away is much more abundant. DNA of the CDR3: TGCGCCAGCAGCCAAGACGGGACAGGGCGGTACTATGGCTACACCTTC. Translated, it gives CASSQDGTGRYYGYTF. The chain combines TRBV4-3 with TRBJ1-2; 9 bases are shared with TRBD1. The V and J ends lost 0 bases and 3 bases, in that order; junction bases with no gene match: 5. Germline V lookup: CDR1 LGHNA, CDR2 YSLEER. The CDR3 extends over 16 amino acids.

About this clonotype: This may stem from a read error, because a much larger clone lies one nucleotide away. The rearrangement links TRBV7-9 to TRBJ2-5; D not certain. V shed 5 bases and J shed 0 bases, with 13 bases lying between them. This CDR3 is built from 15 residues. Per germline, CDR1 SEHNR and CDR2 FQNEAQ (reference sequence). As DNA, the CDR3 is TGTGCCAGCAGCCGGACGGACGGGCACCAAGAGACCCAGTACTTC. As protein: CASSRTDGHQETQYF.

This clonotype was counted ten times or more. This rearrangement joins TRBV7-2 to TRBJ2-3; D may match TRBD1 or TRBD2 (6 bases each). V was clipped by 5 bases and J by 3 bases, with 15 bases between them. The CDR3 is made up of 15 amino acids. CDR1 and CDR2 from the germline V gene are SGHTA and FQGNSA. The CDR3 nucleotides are TGTGCCAGCAGCCCAGCATGGGGGGCGACAGATACGCAGTATTTT. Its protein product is CASSPAWGATDTQYF.

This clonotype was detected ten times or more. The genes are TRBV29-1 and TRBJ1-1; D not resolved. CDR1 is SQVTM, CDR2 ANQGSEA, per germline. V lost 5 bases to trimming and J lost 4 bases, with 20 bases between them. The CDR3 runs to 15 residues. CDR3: CSVTTRALIGTEAFF. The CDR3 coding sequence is TGCAGCGTTACTACGAGGGCACTGATTGGCACTGAAGCTTTCTTT. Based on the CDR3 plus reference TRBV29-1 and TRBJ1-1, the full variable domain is SAVISQKPSRDICQRGTSLTIQCQVDSQVTMMFWYRQQPGQSLTLIATANQGSEATYESGFVIDKFPISRPNLTFSTLTVSNMSPEDSSIYLCSVTTRALIGTEAFFGQGTRLTVV.

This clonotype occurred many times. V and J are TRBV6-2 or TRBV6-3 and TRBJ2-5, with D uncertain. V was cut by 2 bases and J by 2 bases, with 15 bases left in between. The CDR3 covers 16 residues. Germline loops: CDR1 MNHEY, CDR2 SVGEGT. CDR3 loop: CASSYDEVIIQETQYF. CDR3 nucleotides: TGTGCCAGCAGTTACGATGAGGTGATTATACAAGAGACCCAGTACTTC.

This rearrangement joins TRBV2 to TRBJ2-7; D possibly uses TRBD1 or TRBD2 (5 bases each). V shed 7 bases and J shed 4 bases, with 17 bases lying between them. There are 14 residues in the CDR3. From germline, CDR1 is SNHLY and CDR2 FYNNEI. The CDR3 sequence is CASTGTVMLYEQYF. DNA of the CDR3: TGTGCCAGCACCGGGACGGTGATGCTTTACGAGCAGTACTTC.

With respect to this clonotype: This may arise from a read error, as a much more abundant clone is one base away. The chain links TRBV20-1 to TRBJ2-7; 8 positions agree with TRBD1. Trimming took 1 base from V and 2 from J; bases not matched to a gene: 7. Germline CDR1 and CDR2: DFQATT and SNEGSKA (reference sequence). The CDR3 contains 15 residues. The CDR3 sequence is CSARGASDRAYEQYF. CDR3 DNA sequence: TGCAGTGCTAGAGGGGCTTCGGACAGGGCCTACGAGCAGTACTTC.

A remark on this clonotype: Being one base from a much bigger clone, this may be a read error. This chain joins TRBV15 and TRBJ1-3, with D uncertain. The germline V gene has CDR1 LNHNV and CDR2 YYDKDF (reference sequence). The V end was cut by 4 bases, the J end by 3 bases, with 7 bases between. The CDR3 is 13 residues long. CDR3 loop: CATSKSYGNTIYF. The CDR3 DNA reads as TGTGCCACCAGCAAAAGCTATGGAAACACCATATATTTT.

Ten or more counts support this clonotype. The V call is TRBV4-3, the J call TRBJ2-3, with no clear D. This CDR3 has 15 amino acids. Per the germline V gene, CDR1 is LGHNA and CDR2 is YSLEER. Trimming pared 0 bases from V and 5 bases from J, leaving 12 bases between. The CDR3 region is CASSQDLGMLDTQYF. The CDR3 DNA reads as TGCGCCAGCAGCCAAGATTTGGGGATGCTAGATACGCAGTATTTT.

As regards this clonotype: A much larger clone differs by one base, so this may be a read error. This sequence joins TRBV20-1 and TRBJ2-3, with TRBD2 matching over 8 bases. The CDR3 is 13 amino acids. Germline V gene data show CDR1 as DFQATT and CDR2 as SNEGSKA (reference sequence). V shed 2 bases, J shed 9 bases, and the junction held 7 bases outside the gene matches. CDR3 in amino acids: CSARPAGVETQYF. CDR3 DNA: TGCAGTGCTAGACCAGCGGGAGTAGAAACGCAGTATTTT.

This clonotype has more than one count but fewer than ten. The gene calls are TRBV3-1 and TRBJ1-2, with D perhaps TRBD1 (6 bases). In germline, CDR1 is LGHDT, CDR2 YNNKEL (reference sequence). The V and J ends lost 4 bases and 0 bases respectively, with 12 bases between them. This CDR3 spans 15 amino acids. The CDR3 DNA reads TGTGCCAGCAGCCCCCCGGACAGCGCTAACTATGGCTACACCTTC. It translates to CASSPPDSANYGYTF.

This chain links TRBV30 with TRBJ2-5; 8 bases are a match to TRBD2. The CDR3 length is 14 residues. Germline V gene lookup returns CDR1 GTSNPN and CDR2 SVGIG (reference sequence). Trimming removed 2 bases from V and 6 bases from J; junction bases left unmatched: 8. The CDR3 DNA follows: TGTGCCTGGAGTAGTGATGAGCGGGAGCAGACCCAGTACTTC. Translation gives CAWSSDEREQTQYF.

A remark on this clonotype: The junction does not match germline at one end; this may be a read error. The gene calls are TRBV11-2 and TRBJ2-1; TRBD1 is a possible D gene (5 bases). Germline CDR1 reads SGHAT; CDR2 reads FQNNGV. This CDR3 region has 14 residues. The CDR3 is CASSLGGPGNERFF. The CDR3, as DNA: TGTGCCAGCAGCTTAGGGGGCCCAGGCAATGAGCGGTTCTTC.

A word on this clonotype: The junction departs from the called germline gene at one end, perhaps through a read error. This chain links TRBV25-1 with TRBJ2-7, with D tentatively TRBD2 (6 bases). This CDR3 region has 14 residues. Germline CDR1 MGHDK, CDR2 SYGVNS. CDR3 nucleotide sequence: TGTGCCAGCAGTGAATGGGCCACTCCTCGGGAGCAGTGCTTC. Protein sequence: CASSEWATPREQCF.

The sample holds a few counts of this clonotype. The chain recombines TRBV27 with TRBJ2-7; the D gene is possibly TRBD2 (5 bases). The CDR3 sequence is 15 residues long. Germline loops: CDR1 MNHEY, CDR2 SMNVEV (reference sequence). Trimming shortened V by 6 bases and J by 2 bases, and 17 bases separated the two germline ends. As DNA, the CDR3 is TGTGCCAGCAGCCCCCGTGCAACCGGGACCTACGAGCAGTACTTC. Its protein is CASSPRATGTYEQYF.

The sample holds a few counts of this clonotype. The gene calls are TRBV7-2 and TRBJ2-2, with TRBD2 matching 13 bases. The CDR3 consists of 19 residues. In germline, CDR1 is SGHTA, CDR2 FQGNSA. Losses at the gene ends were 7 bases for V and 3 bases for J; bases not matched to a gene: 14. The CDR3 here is CASKKRGLAGVGDTGELFF. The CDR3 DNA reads TGTGCCAGCAAAAAAAGAGGACTAGCGGGAGTCGGGGACACCGGGGAGCTGTTTTTT.

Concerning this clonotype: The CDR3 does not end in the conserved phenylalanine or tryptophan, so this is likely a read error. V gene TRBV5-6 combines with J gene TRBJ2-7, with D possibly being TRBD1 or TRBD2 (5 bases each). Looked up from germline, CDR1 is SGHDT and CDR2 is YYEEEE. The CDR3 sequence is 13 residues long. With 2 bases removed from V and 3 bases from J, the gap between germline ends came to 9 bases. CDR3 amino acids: CASSFRDGYEQYL. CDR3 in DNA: TGTGCCAGCAGCTTCCGGGACGGCTACGAGCAGTACCTC.

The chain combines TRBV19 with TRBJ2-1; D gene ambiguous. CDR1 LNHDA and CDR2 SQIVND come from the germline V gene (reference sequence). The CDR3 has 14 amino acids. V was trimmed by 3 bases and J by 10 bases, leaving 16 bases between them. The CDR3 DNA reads TGTGCCAGTAGTATTAATTTACCAGGCTGGGAGCAGTTCTTC. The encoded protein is CASSINLPGWEQFF.

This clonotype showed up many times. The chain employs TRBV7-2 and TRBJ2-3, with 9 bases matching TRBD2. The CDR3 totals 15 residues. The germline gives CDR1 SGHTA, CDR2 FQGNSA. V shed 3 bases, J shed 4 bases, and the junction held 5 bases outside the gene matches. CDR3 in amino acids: CASSFSGRSADTQYF. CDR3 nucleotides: TGTGCCAGCAGCTTTAGCGGGAGAAGCGCAGATACGCAGTATTTT. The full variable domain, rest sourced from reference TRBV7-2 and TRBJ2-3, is GAGVSQSPSNKVTEKGKDVELRCDPISGHTALYWYRQSLGQGLEFLIYFQGNSAPDKSGLPSDRFSAERTGGSVSTLTIQRTQQEDSAVYLCASSFSGRSADTQYFGPGTRLTVL.

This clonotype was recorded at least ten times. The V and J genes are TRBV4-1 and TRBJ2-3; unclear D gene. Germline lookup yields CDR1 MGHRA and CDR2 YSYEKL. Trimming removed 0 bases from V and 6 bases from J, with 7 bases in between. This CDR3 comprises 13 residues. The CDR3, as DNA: TGCGCCAGCAGCCAAGAGATAGGGGATACGCAGTATTTT. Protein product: CASSQEIGDTQYF.